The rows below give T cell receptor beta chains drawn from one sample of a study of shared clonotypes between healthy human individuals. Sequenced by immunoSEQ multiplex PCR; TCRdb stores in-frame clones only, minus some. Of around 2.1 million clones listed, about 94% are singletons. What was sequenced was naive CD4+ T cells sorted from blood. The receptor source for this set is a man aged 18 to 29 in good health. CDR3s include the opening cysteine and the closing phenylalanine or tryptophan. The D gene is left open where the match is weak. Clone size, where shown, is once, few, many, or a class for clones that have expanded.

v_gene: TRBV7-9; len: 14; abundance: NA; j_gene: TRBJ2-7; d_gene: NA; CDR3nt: TGTGCCAGCAGCTTACAGGGGGGTCCCTACGAGCAGTACTTC; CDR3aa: CASSLQGGPYEQYF
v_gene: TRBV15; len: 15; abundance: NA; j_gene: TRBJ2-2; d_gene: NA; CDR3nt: TGTGCCACCAGCATAGCTGTAGGGAGCACCGGGGAGCTGTTTTTT; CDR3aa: CATSIAVGSTGELFF
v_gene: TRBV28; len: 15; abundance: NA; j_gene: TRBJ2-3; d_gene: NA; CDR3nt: TGTGCCAGCAGTAGCCAGGGTCGTGACACAGATACGCAGTATTTT; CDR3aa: CASSSQGRDTDTQYF
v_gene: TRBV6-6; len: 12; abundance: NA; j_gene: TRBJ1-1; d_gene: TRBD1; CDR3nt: TGTGCCAGCACCGACAGGGAAACTGAAGCTTTCTTT; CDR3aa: CASTDRETEAFF
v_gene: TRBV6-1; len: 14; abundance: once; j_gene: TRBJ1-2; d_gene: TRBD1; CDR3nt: TGTGCCAGCAGTGTAATTACAGGGGAAAGAGGCTACACCTTC; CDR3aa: CASSVITGERGYTF
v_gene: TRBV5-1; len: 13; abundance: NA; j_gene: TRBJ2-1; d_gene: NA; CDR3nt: TGCGCCAGCAGCTCGCCCCTGGCGGCAGAGCAGTTCTTC; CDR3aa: CASSSPLAAEQFF
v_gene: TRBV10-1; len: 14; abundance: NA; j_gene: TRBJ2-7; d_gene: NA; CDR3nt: TGCGCCAGCAGCGACCACGCTAGGTACGGTGAGCAGTACTTC; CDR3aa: CASSDHARYGEQYF
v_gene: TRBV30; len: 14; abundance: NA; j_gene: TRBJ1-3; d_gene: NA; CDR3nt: TGTGCCTGGACAGCGCAACGCTCTGGAAACACCATATATTTT; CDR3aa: CAWTAQRSGNTIYF
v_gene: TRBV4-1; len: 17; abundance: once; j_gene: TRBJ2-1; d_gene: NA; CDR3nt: TGCGCCAGCAGCCAAGATTTTCTACAGGGTCATGGGAATGAGCAGTTCTTC; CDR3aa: CASSQDFLQGHGNEQFF
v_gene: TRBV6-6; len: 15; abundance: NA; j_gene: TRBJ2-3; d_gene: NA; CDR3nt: TGTGCCAGCAGTTACTGGCTACCTAGCACAGATACGCAGTATTTT; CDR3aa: CASSYWLPSTDTQYF
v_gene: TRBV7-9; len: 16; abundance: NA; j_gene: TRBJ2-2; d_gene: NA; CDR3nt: TGTGCCAGCAGCCTACTGGTGGGTAGTATCACCGGGGAGCTGTTTTTT; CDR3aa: CASSLLVGSITGELFF
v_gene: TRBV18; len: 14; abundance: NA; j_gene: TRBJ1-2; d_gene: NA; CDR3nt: TGTGCCAGCTCACCGGACAGAGCTAACTATGGCTACACCTTC; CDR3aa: CASSPDRANYGYTF
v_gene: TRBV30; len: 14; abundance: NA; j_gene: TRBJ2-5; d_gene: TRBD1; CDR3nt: TGTGCCTGGAGTGTGGGACAGGGGGGAGAGACCCAGTACTTC; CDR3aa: CAWSVGQGGETQYF
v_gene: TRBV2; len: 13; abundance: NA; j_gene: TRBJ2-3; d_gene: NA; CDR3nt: TGTGCCAGCAGCGCCTTCGAGAAAGATACGCAGTATTTT; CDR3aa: CASSAFEKDTQYF
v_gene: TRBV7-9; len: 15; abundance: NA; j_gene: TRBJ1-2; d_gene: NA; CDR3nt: TGTGCCACCGCAGAAGGCCGGGGGAGAGTAGATGGCTACACCTTC; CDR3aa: CATAEGRGRVDGYTF
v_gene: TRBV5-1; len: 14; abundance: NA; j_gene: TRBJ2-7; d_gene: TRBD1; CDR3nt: TGCGCCAGCAGCTTGGCTGGACAGGCCTACGAGCAGTACTTC; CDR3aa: CASSLAGQAYEQYF
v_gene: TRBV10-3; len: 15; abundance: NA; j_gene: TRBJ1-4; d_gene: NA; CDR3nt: TGTGCCATCAGTGAGTCGGAGCCACGTTCTGAAAAACTGTTTTTT; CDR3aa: CAISESEPRSEKLFF
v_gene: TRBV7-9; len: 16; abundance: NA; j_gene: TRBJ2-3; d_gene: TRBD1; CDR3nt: TGTGCCAGCAGCTCCCGGGACAGGGCTTTGACAGATACGCAGTATTTT; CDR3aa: CASSSRDRALTDTQYF
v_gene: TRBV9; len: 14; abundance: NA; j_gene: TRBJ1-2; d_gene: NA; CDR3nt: TGCGCCAGCAGCGTCCTGACAGCAAACTATGGCTACACCTTC; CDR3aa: CASSVLTANYGYTF
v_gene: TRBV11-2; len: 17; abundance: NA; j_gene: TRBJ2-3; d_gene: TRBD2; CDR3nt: TGTGCCAGCAGCTTGGAGATGGCACTAGCGGGCCGTACGGCGCAGTATTTT; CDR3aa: CASSLEMALAGRTAQYF
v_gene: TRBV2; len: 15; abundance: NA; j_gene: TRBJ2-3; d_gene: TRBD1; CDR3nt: TGTGCCAGCCGCACGACAGGGGTCGGCACAGATACGCAGTATTTT; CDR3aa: CASRTTGVGTDTQYF
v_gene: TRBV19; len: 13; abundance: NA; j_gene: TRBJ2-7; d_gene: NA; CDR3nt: TGTGCCAGTAGTCACGGACACTCCTACGAGCAGTACTTC; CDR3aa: CASSHGHSYEQYF
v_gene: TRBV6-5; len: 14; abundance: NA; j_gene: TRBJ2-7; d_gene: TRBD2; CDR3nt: TGTGCCAGCAGACGGACTAGCGGAATCTACGAGCAGTACTTC; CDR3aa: CASRRTSGIYEQYF
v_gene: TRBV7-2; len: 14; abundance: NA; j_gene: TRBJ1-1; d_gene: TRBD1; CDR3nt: TGTGCCAGCAGCTTGACAGGGATGAACACTGAAGCTTTCTTT; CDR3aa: CASSLTGMNTEAFF
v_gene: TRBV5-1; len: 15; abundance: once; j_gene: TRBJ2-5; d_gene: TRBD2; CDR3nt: TGCGCCAGCAGCTTGCAGTCTAGCGGGAGTGAGACCCAGTACTTC; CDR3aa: CASSLQSSGSETQYF
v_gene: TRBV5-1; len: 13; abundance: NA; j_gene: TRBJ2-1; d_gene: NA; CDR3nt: TGCGCCAGCCAGGCGCCCGAGGTCGGGGAGCAGTTCTTC; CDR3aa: CASQAPEVGEQFF
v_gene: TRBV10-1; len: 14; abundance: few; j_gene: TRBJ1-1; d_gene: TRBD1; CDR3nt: TGCGCCAGCAGACCGGACAGGCTCTTATCTGAAGCTTTCTTT; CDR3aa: CASRPDRLLSEAFF
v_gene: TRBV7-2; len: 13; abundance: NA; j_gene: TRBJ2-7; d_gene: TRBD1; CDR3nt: TGTGCCAGCAGCTTAGGAAGACAGGGAGCGCAGTACTTC; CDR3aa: CASSLGRQGAQYF
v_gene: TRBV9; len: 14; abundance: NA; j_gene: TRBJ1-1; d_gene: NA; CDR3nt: TGTGCCAGCAGCACACGGCCGACAGTCACTGAAGCTTTCTTT; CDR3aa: CASSTRPTVTEAFF
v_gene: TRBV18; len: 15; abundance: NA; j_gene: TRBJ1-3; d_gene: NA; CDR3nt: TGTGCCAGCTCACCCGGCCAGGGTGCAGGAAACACCATATATTTT; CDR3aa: CASSPGQGAGNTIYF
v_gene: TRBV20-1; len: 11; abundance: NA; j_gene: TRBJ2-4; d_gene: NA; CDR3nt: TGCAGTGCCGGGAGTTGGAACATTCAGTACTTC; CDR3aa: CSAGSWNIQYF
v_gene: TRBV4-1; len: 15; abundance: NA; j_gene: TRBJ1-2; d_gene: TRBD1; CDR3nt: TGCGCCAGCAGCCAAGCAGGGTTCTGGGACAGTGGCTACACCTTC; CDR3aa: CASSQAGFWDSGYTF
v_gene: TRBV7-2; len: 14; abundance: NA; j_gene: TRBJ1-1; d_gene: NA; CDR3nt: TGTGCCAGCAGCCTACAGGGAAGTGGCACTGAAGCTTTCTTT; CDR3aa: CASSLQGSGTEAFF
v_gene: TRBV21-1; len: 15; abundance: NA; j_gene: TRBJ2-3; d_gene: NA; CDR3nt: TGTGCCAGCAGCAACGGACAGGGGGGCACAGATACGCAGTATTTT; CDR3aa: CASSNGQGGTDTQYF
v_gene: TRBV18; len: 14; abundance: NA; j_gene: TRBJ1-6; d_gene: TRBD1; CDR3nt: TGTGCCAGCTCTGTCGGACAGGGGGAATCACCCCTCCACTTT; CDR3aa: CASSVGQGESPLHF
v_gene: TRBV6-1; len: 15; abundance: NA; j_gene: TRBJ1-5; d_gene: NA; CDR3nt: TGTGCCAGCAGTGAACGGGGTTATAGCAATCAGCCCCAGCATTTT; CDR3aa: CASSERGYSNQPQHF
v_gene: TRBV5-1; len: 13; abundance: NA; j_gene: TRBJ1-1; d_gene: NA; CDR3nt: TGCGCCAGCAGCCTGCGATCAGAAACTGAAGCTTTCTTT; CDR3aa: CASSLRSETEAFF
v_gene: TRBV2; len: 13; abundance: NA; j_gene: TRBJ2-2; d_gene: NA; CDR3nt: TGTGCCAGCAGTTTTGCGTCAGCCGGGGAGCTGTTTTTT; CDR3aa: CASSFASAGELFF
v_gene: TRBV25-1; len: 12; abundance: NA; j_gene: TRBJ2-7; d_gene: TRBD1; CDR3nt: TGTGCCAGCAGTGTACAGGGGATCGAGCAGTACTTC; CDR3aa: CASSVQGIEQYF
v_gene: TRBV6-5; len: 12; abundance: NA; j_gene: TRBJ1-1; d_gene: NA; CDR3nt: TGTGCCAGCAGTTACCCCGGGAGGGAAGCTTTCTTT; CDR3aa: CASSYPGREAFF
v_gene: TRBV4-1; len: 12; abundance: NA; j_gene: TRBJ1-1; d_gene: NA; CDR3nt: TGCGCCAGCAGCGACCTTTGGGGTGAAGCTTTCTTT; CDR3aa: CASSDLWGEAFF
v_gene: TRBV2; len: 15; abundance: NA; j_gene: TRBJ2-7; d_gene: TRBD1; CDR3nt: TGTGCCAGCAGTGAACGACAGGGGGGCTCCTACGAGCAGTACTTC; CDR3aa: CASSERQGGSYEQYF
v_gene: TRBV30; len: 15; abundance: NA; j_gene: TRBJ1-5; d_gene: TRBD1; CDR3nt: TGTGCCTGGAGTGGGGACAGGGCTGATAGGCAGCCCCAGCATTTT; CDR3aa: CAWSGDRADRQPQHF
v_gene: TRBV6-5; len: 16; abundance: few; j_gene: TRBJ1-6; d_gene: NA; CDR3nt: TGTGCCAGCAGTTCTACTCAGGGACACCATAATTCACCCCTCCACTTT; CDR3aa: CASSSTQGHHNSPLHF
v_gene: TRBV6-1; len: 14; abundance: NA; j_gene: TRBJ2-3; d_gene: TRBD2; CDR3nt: TGTGCCAGCAGCTTAGCGGGGCACACAGATACGCAGTATTTT; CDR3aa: CASSLAGHTDTQYF
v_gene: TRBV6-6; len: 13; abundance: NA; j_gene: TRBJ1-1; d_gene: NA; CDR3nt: TGTGCCAGCAGTTATCATTCAGGCACTGAAGCTTTCTTT; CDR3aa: CASSYHSGTEAFF
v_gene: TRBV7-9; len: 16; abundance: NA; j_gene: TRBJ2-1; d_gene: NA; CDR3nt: TGTGCCAGCAGCTCGCAGCGGTCTAATTCGTACAATGAGCAGTTCTTC; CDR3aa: CASSSQRSNSYNEQFF
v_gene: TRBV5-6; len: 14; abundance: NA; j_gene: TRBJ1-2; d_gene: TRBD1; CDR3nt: TGTGCCAGCAGCCGCGGGACAGTTAACTATGGCTACACCTTC; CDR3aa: CASSRGTVNYGYTF
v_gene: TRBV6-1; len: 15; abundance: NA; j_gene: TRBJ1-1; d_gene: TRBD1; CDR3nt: TGTGCCAGCAGTGATTGGGACAGGGAGGCCCCTGAAGCTTTCTTT; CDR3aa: CASSDWDREAPEAFF
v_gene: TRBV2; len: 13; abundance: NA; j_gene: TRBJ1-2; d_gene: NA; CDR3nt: TGTGCCAGCAGTGGGACAGACCGAGGCGGCTACACCTTC; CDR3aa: CASSGTDRGGYTF
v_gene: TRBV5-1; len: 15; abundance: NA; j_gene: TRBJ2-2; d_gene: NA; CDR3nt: TGCGCCAGCAGCTGGGACCCGACTGACACCGGGGAGCTGTTTTTT; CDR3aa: CASSWDPTDTGELFF